This T cell receptor beta chain was observed in a study of shared clonotypes between healthy human individuals. A word on this clone: A much larger clone differs by one base, so this may be a read error. Other DNA sequences from this sample encode an identical CDR3 as well.

TCRdb's copy holds only in-frame clones and misses some; the assay was immunoSEQ multiplex PCR. The table lists over 2 million clones, less than 95% of them singletons, with roughly 1.1% in the top ten. Trimming took off 0 bases at V and 7 bases at J, with 5 bases between the two ends. The CDR3 length is 12 residues. Germline CDR1 SGHDT, CDR2 YYEEEE. CD8 cells classed as naive were CD45RO-negative and positively selected for CCR7, excluding terminally differentiated effector memory CD45RA+ cells. V and J are TRBV5-6 and TRBJ1-5, with D perhaps matching TRBD1 (5 bases). This TCR was sampled from a man younger than 35 in good health. Input material: naive CD8+ T cells sorted from blood. The CDR3 region has the DNA TGTGCCAGCAGCTTGGGGGACCAGCCCCAGCATTTT. It is translated as CASSLGDQPQHF.